The 25 T cell receptor beta chains reported below all come from one sample, sequenced in a study of shared clonotypes between healthy human individuals. The data were produced by immunoSEQ multiplex PCR, yet TCRdb's version contains in-frame clones alone and is incomplete. The sample holds about 1.4 million clones; 95% to 97% are singletons and the top ten take over 1%. Source material: naive CD4+ T cells sorted from blood. Documented subset: CD45RA+ positively selected. These receptors all come from a young man in good health.

The chain employs TRBV10-3 and TRBJ2-7; 10 bases fit TRBD1. The germline V gene encodes CDR1 ENHRY and CDR2 SYGVKD. Trimming cost V 7 bases and J 4 bases; bases outside gene matches: 7. The CDR3 covers 14 residues. CDR3 DNA: TGTGCCATCAAGAGACAGGGGGCCTTATACGAGCAGTACTTC. Its protein product is CAIKRQGALYEQYF.

This chain links TRBV19 with TRBJ2-1; possibly TRBD2 for D (5 bases). Trimming took 6 bases from V and 2 from J, leaving 14 bases between them. The CDR3 consists of 15 residues. The germline CDR1 and CDR2 sequences are LNHDA and SQIVND (reference sequence). For the CDR3, the DNA is TGTGCCAGTAGAAGAGCGGCCCGTACCTACAATGAGCAGTTCTTC. This sequence encodes CASRRAARTYNEQFF.

CDR3 region: CASSQALGQPQHF. CDR3 nucleotide sequence: TGCGCCAGCAGCCAAGCATTGGGTCAGCCCCAGCATTTT. The V gene is TRBV4-3, the J gene TRBJ1-5; D not certain. Per the germline V gene, CDR1 is LGHNA and CDR2 is YSLEER. V lost 1 base to trimming and J lost 6 bases, with 7 bases between them. The CDR3 contains 13 residues.

Notes on this clone: Other DNA sequences in this sample translate to the same CDR3. This chain links TRBV29-1 with TRBJ2-7; perhaps TRBD1 as D (6 bases). The germline CDR1 and CDR2 sequences are SQVTM and ANQGSEA. V was pared by 4 bases and J by 1 base, with 14 bases between. The CDR3 is made up of 14 amino acids. The CDR3 loop is CSVAPRQGSYEQYF. In DNA form, the CDR3 reads TGCAGCGTTGCCCCACGGCAGGGGTCCTACGAGCAGTACTTC.

V and J are TRBV18 and TRBJ2-5; 9 bases map to TRBD1. With V trimmed by 5 bases and J by 4 bases, 8 bases remained unmatched. Germline V CDR1 and CDR2: KGHSH, LQKENI. This CDR3 has 15 residues. CDR3 sequence reads: CASSRDRVGLETQYF. The CDR3 nucleotides are TGTGCCAGCTCAAGGGACAGGGTTGGATTAGAGACCCAGTACTTC.

The chain employs TRBV18 and TRBJ2-2; 9 nucleotides match TRBD1. Unmatched junction bases numbered 8, after V lost 6 bases and J lost 0 bases. The CDR3 loop spans 17 amino acids. Per the germline V gene, CDR1 is KGHSH and CDR2 is LQKENI. The CDR3 DNA reads as TGTGCCAGCTCTCCGACAGGGGGAACCCCGAACACCGGGGAGCTGTTTTTT. Its translation: CASSPTGGTPNTGELFF.

J is TRBJ2-3 and V is TRBV7-3; D possibly uses TRBD1 or TRBD2 (7 bases each). CDR3 length: 15 residues. Germline CDR1 is SGHTA and CDR2 is FQGTGA. With 5 bases removed from V and 1 base from J, the gap between germline ends came to 13 bases. The CDR3 nucleotides read TGTGCCAGCAGCCCAGGGGGGGCCGGCACAGATACGCAGTATTTT. Protein: CASSPGGAGTDTQYF.

This sequence joins TRBV2 and TRBJ1-2; no clear D. CDR3 size: 14 residues. Per the germline V gene, CDR1 is SNHLY and CDR2 is FYNNEI. V gave up 2 bases and J gave up 8 bases, with 15 bases separating them. The CDR3 region is CASSEIPTQRGYTF. Here the CDR3 DNA reads TGTGCCAGCAGTGAAATCCCGACCCAGCGCGGCTACACCTTC.

V is TRBV27 and J is TRBJ2-7, with 8 bases fitting TRBD2. The V segment lost 2 bases and the J segment 7 bases; nucleotides outside the gene matches: 7. In germline, CDR1 is MNHEY, CDR2 SMNVEV (reference sequence). This CDR3 comprises 14 residues. CDR3 sequence reads: CASSLVAGLGEQYF. As DNA, the CDR3 is TGTGCCAGCAGTTTAGTAGCGGGGCTTGGGGAGCAGTACTTC.

This rearrangement joins TRBV11-2 to TRBJ2-5; TRBD2 matches 7 bases. Germline CDR1 SGHAT, CDR2 FQNNGV. The ends lost 1 base at V and 2 bases at J; junction bases unmatched: 4. The CDR3 runs 15 residues. CDR3 nucleotide sequence: TGTGCCAGCAGCTTAGTACTAGCGCTTCAAGAGACCCAGTACTTC. Protein: CASSLVLALQETQYF.

This chain links TRBV7-2 with TRBJ1-2, with no clear D. With 3 bases removed from V and 8 bases from J, the gap between germline ends came to 22 bases. CDR1 and CDR2 (germline): SGHTA, FQGNSA. The CDR3 runs 16 residues. CDR3: CASSLEPYPGTSGYTF. CDR3 nucleotide sequence: TGTGCCAGCAGCTTGGAGCCCTATCCGGGCACATCAGGCTACACCTTC.

Regarding this clone: Other DNA sequences of this sample code for an identical CDR3. The rearrangement joins TRBV18 to TRBJ1-5; D is unresolved. This CDR3 region has 15 residues. Germline loops: CDR1 KGHSH, CDR2 LQKENI. V was clipped by 6 bases and J by 1 base, with 13 bases between them. The CDR3 region has the DNA TGTGCCAGCTCGCCCCTGGGTGACAGCAATCAGCCCCAGCATTTT. It translates to CASSPLGDSNQPQHF.

V and J are TRBV7-2 and TRBJ2-7; TRBD1 matches 7 bases. The CDR3 is made up of 15 amino acids. V lost 0 bases and J lost 2; bases outside the gene matches: 4. CDR1 is SGHTA and CDR2 is FQGNSA in the germline V gene. In nucleotides, the CDR3 is TGTGCCAGCAGCTTAGCCGGGACAGTAGCCTACGAGCAGTACTTC. Protein product: CASSLAGTVAYEQYF.

This sequence joins TRBV5-5 and TRBJ2-5; 9 bases agree with TRBD2. The V segment lost 4 bases and the J segment 3 bases; nucleotides outside the gene matches: 19. Germline V gives CDR1 SGHKS, CDR2 YYEKEE (reference sequence). This CDR3 region has 19 residues. The DNA of the CDR3 is TGTGCCAGCAGCCCCAGGTGGGGCGGGAGGGGAAGTATAGAAGAGACCCAGTACTTC. Amino acid sequence: CASSPRWGGRGSIEETQYF. The full variable domain, completed using reference TRBV5-5 and TRBJ2-5, is DAGVTQSPTHLIKTRGQQVTLRCSPISGHKSVSWYQQVLGQGPQFIFQYYEKEERGRGNFPDRFSARQFPNYSSELNVNALLLGDSALYLCASSPRWGGRGSIEETQYFGPGTRLLVL.

In nucleotides, the CDR3 is TGTGCCAGCACTTGGTGGTTGGGAGTCGGTGGAGAGCAGTACTTC. Translating it yields CASTWWLGVGGEQYF. The chain is built from TRBV2 and TRBJ2-7; D might be TRBD2 (5 bases). CDR1 and CDR2 (germline): SNHLY, FYNNEI. Trimming shortened V by 7 bases and J by 7 bases, and 23 bases separated the two germline ends. The CDR3 length is 15 residues.

The rearrangement joins TRBV5-4 to TRBJ2-6; 9 nucleotides align to TRBD1. In germline, CDR1 is SGHNT, CDR2 YYREEE (reference sequence). This CDR3 comprises 18 residues. V lost 4 bases, J lost 2 bases, and 10 bases stayed unmatched. The CDR3 loop is CASSLSPGTGTGANVLTF. The DNA for the CDR3 is TGTGCCAGCAGCCTTAGTCCCGGGACAGGGACTGGGGCCAACGTCCTGACTTTC.

The chain couples TRBV7-9 to TRBJ2-3; weak D call: TRBD2 (5 bases). The V gene's germline CDR1 is SEHNR and CDR2 FQNEAQ (reference sequence). The CDR3 is made up of 15 amino acids. The V gene lost 3 bases and the J gene lost 4 bases, with 14 bases spanning the gap. The chain's CDR3 is CASSFGRVVADTQYF. The CDR3 region has the DNA TGTGCCAGCAGCTTTGGGCGGGTGGTTGCAGATACGCAGTATTTT.

V usage is TRBV18 and J usage is TRBJ2-3; 12 bases fit TRBD2. The CDR3 spans 18 residues. V was clipped by 2 bases and J by 4 bases; unmatched bases: 10. Germline-derived CDR1 and CDR2 are KGHSH and LQKENI. The CDR3 loop is CASSPIQKTSGSPDTQYF. DNA for the CDR3: TGTGCCAGCTCACCAATCCAGAAGACTAGCGGGAGTCCAGATACGCAGTATTTT.

This chain links TRBV7-6 with TRBJ1-1; TRBD1 matches 10 bases. The CDR3 has 16 amino acids. The germline gives CDR1 SGHVS, CDR2 FNYEAQ. The J segment lost 7 bases and the V segment lost 6 bases, leaving 14 bases of the junction unmatched. CDR3 sequence reads: CASSLGAGQGPGEAFF. The CDR3, as DNA: TGTGCCAGCAGTCTAGGGGCGGGACAGGGGCCCGGTGAAGCTTTCTTT.

The chain uses TRBV6-9 and TRBJ2-5, with TRBD2 matching 10 bases. The CDR3 runs 16 residues. Germline CDR1 reads MNHGY; CDR2 reads SVAAGI. The J segment lost 1 base and the V segment lost 5 bases, leaving 7 bases of the junction unmatched. The CDR3 bases are TGTGCCAGCAGTGCAAGCGGGAGGGGGGCCCAAGAGACCCAGTACTTC. Translated, it gives CASSASGRGAQETQYF.

J is TRBJ2-2 and V is TRBV11-2, with 7 bases that match TRBD2. The CDR3 totals 17 residues. V trimming: 4 bases; J trimming: 6 bases; junction bases outside the gene matches: 14. Per germline, CDR1 SGHAT and CDR2 FQNNGV. The CDR3, as DNA: TGTGCCAGCAGCTACCCAAGGGGCGGGGGTCGGGCCGGGGAGCTGTTTTTT. The encoded protein is CASSYPRGGGRAGELFF.

This chain links TRBV18 with TRBJ2-5; TRBD1 is a possible D gene (6 bases). The CDR3 runs 16 residues. Germline V gives CDR1 KGHSH, CDR2 LQKENI. Trimming removed 3 bases at V and 2 bases at J, with 16 bases between. In nucleotides, the CDR3 is TGTGCCAGCTCACCCGTCCCGACAGGTAGACAAGAGACCCAGTACTTC. This gives the protein CASSPVPTGRQETQYF.

The rearrangement links TRBV6-1 to TRBJ2-7; unclear D gene. The CDR3 length is 14 residues. Germline V gene lookup returns CDR1 MNHNS and CDR2 SASEGT. Deletions cut 5 bases from V and 0 bases from J, with 11 bases between. The CDR3 DNA reads TGTGCCAGCAGTCTCCTAGTAGGCTCCTACGAGCAGTACTTC. Its translation: CASSLLVGSYEQYF.

This chain connects TRBV6-1 to TRBJ2-3; no reliable D call. V was clipped by 3 bases and J by 11 bases, with 15 bases between them. This CDR3 is built from 13 residues. In germline, CDR1 is MNHNS, CDR2 SASEGT. The CDR3: CASSDLQGLRQYF. The CDR3 nucleotides are TGTGCCAGCAGTGACTTACAAGGGCTCCGGCAGTATTTT.

Note on this clone: This same CDR3 is encoded by further DNA sequences in the sample. The chain recombines TRBV5-1 with TRBJ2-7, with 11 positions matching TRBD2. CDR1 and CDR2 from the germline V gene are SGHRS and YFSETQ. CDR3 length: 14 residues. Unmatched junction bases numbered 1, after V lost 2 bases and J lost 3 bases. The CDR3 sequence is CASSLTSGSYEQYF. For the CDR3, the DNA is TGCGCCAGCAGCTTAACTAGCGGGAGCTACGAGCAGTACTTC.